One and the same sample provided the 17 T cell receptor beta chains below, sequenced in a study of OX40 agonist ivuxolimab in advanced cancers. Receptors were amplified or captured by the immunoSEQ multiplex PCR assay. Held by TCRdb, this immuneACCESS table contains in-frame sequences only and omits some clones. Under half of the omission traces to an unresolved V gene where checked; the cause of the rest is unknown. The sample has more than 65,000 clones on record, 80% to 85% of them singletons. 2% to 2.5% of the sample comes from the top ten. Sequenced material: CD4+ or CD8+ T cells sorted from blood, taken in a trial of the OX40 agonist ivuxolimab. The receptors derive from an adult with an advanced solid tumor such as melanoma, head and neck, liver or kidney cancer.

V usage is TRBV30 and J usage is TRBJ1-1, with a weak D call TRBD1 (6 bases). Trimming took off 7 bases at V and 1 base at J, with 10 bases between the two ends. The CDR3 loop spans 12 amino acids. Germline CDR1 and CDR2: GTSNPN and SVGIG (reference sequence). CDR3 sequence: CASLRGNTEAFF. The DNA for the CDR3 is TGTGCCTCCCTCAGGGGGAACACTGAAGCTTTCTTT.

The gene calls are TRBV2 and TRBJ2-7; D is unresolved. Trimming removed 5 bases at V and 1 base at J, with 15 bases between. The CDR3 sequence is 15 residues long. From germline, CDR1 is SNHLY and CDR2 FYNNEI. CDR3 sequence (DNA): TGTGCCAGCAGTCGTCGTCCCGGGTCATCCTACGAGCAGTACTTC. Translating it yields CASSRRPGSSYEQYF.

This clone was found once. The chain recombines TRBV18 with TRBJ1-1; D is unresolved. The CDR3 spans 14 residues. Germline loops: CDR1 KGHSH, CDR2 LQKENI. V shed 4 bases and J shed 1 base, with 10 bases lying between them. The DNA of the CDR3 is TGTGCCAGCTCACAACAGAGCCAGAACACTGAAGCTTTCTTT. Its protein is CASSQQSQNTEAFF.

This clone was picked up one time. The chain employs TRBV2 and TRBJ1-5; TRBD1 might be the D (6 bases). Germline lookup yields CDR1 SNHLY and CDR2 FYNNEI. V dropped 4 bases and J dropped 5 bases, with 12 bases sitting between them. The CDR3 has 14 amino acids. The CDR3 region has the DNA TGTGCCAGCAGTGTTTCTGGGGGCCATCAGCCCCAGCATTTT. It is translated as CASSVSGGHQPQHF.

V usage is TRBV14 and J usage is TRBJ2-1; 10 bases line up with TRBD1. The germline V gene has CDR1 SGHDN and CDR2 FVKESK. The V gene end was trimmed by 3 bases and the J gene end by 10 bases; junction bases not matched to a gene: 9. The CDR3 sequence is 15 residues long. CDR3 sequence: CASSHGQGGRKEQFF. CDR3 in DNA: TGTGCCAGCAGCCACGGACAGGGGGGTCGTAAGGAGCAGTTCTTC.

This clone was counted between two and nine times. CDR3 sequence: CASNARQGAIQYF. DNA for the CDR3: TGTGCCAGCAACGCCCGACAGGGAGCCATTCAGTACTTC. V and J are TRBV6-1 and TRBJ2-4, with TRBD1 identical over 7 bases. After removal of 7 bases from V and 9 bases from J, the junction contained 9 bases not matched to a gene. Germline CDR1 is MNHNS and CDR2 is SASEGT. The CDR3 contains 13 residues.

This chain links TRBV5-1 with TRBJ1-1; D not certain. The CDR3 runs 12 residues. Germline lookup yields CDR1 SGHRS and CDR2 YFSETQ. Trimming removed 4 bases from V and 8 bases from J, with 12 bases in between. For the CDR3, the DNA is TGCGCCAGCAGCCTCGGTGGGGAGGAAGCTTTCTTT. Its protein product is CASSLGGEEAFF.

Only a few counts were recorded for this clone. The DNA of the CDR3 is TGTGCCAGCAGCCAAACTAGCGGGGGGGCTTTTCAGCAGTTCTTC. Protein sequence: CASSQTSGGAFQQFF. The chain couples TRBV4-2 to TRBJ2-1, with TRBD2 matching 13 bases. The CDR3 is made up of 15 amino acids. Germline CDR1 LGHNA, CDR2 YNFKEQ. The V segment lost 2 bases and the J segment 11 bases; nucleotides outside the gene matches: 6.

The chain employs TRBV19 and TRBJ1-2; 7 bases fit TRBD1. CDR1 LNHDA and CDR2 SQIVND come from the germline V gene (reference sequence). This CDR3 spans 11 amino acids. DNA of the CDR3: TGTGCGGCAGGGGGGACCTATGGCTACACCTTC. This encodes CAAGGTYGYTF.

The genes are TRBV7-7 and TRBJ2-5, with 7 bases matching TRBD1. After removal of 1 base from V and 6 bases from J, the junction contained 5 bases not matched to a gene. Germline CDR1 reads SSHAT; CDR2 reads FNYEAQ (reference sequence). The CDR3 covers 14 residues. CDR3 in amino acids: CASSLDAGGKTQYF. In DNA form, the CDR3 reads TGTGCCAGCAGCTTAGATGCAGGGGGAAAGACCCAGTACTTC.

The chain joins TRBV5-4 to TRBJ1-2, with TRBD1 identical over 7 bases. V shed 3 bases and J 6 bases; nucleotides not matched to a gene: 5. CDR3 size: 13 residues. Germline V gene sequence: CDR1 SGHNT, CDR2 YYREEE (reference sequence). The CDR3: CASSSGQEHGYTF. Written as DNA, the CDR3 is TGTGCCAGCAGCTCTGGACAGGAACATGGCTACACCTTC.

V is TRBV5-6 and J is TRBJ1-1; no firm D call. CDR1 is SGHDT, CDR2 YYEEEE, per germline. V lost 2 bases, J lost 9 bases, and 14 bases lay in between. This CDR3 spans 13 amino acids. The CDR3 sequence is CASSFGQTNKAFF. CDR3 DNA sequence: TGTGCCAGCAGCTTTGGCCAGACGAATAAAGCTTTCTTT. Complete variable domain (other parts from reference TRBV5-6 and TRBJ1-1): DAGVTQSPTHLIKTRGQQVTLRCSPKSGHDTVSWYQQALGQGPQFIFQYYEEEERQRGNFPDRFSGHQFPNYSSELNVNALLLGDSALYLCASSFGQTNKAFFGQGTRLTVV.

This clone has a single count. V usage is TRBV27 and J usage is TRBJ2-2, with 10 bases that match TRBD2. This CDR3 is built from 15 residues. After removal of 5 bases from V and 7 bases from J, the junction contained 7 bases not matched to a gene. Germline CDR1 MNHEY, CDR2 SMNVEV (reference sequence). This CDR3 reads CASSPGTSAVGELFF. CDR3 DNA: TGTGCCAGCAGTCCGGGGACTAGCGCGGTCGGGGAGCTGTTTTTT.

The chain's CDR3 is CSVESGGRGDYGYTF. DNA for the CDR3: TGCAGCGTTGAATCAGGGGGCAGAGGGGACTATGGCTACACCTTC. The V gene is TRBV29-1, the J gene TRBJ1-2, with 8 bases fitting TRBD1. From germline, CDR1 is SQVTM and CDR2 ANQGSEA. The CDR3 totals 15 residues. V lost 2 bases and J lost 3; bases outside the gene matches: 8.

Only a few counts were recorded for this clone. The rearrangement links TRBV5-4 to TRBJ2-5; 8 positions agree with TRBD2. Per the germline V gene, CDR1 is SGHNT and CDR2 is YYREEE (reference sequence). With V trimmed by 4 bases and J by 5 bases, 7 bases remained unmatched. The CDR3 runs to 14 residues. In DNA, the CDR3 is TGTGCCAGCAGCCCGACTAGCGTACGGGAGACCCAGTACTTC. Its protein is CASSPTSVRETQYF.

The chain couples TRBV18 to TRBJ2-1, with TRBD2 matching 7 bases. With 0 bases clipped from V and 9 bases from J, the junction kept 8 bases outside the gene matches. CDR3 length equals 15 residues. Germline values: CDR1 KGHSH, CDR2 LQKENI. The DNA of the CDR3 is TGTGCCAGCTCACCACCCGGTAGCGGGCTGACTGAGCAGTTCTTC. Residues: CASSPPGSGLTEQFF.

As DNA, the CDR3 is TGTGCCAGCGGTCGAGTGGACTCCAGTCTAAGGCGCTCCTACAATGAGCAGTTCTTC. It is translated as CASGRVDSSLRRSYNEQFF. This chain connects TRBV2 to TRBJ2-1; D possibly corresponds to TRBD2 (5 bases). Per germline, CDR1 SNHLY and CDR2 FYNNEI. CDR3 length: 19 amino acids. Trimming took 8 bases from V and 0 from J, leaving 26 bases between them. The variable domain in full, completed from reference TRBV2 and TRBJ2-1, reads EPEVTQTPSHQVTQMGQEVILRCVPISNHLYFYWYRQILGQKVEFLVSFYNNEISEKSEIFDDQFSVERPDGSNFTLKIRSTKLEDSAMYFCASGRVDSSLRRSYNEQFFGPGTRLTVL.